The 30 T cell receptor beta chains presented below share a single source sample, sequenced in a study of blood T cell repertoires in COVID-19. Generated by immunoSEQ multiplex PCR, the TCRdb table keeps only in-frame clones and is missing some. This table holds 170,000 or so clones, about 87% found once. The sample taken for sequencing was peripheral blood. Receptors originate from a man aged 55 to 69 with COVID-19, enrolled during active disease.

The gene calls are TRBV27 and TRBJ2-5; 7 positions agree with TRBD1. Germline CDR1 reads MNHEY; CDR2 reads SMNVEV (reference sequence). The length of the CDR3 is 16 residues. V dropped 4 bases and J dropped 3; count of bases not matched to a gene: 11. The CDR3 loop reads CASSSAQKTGKETQYF. For the CDR3, the DNA is TGTGCCAGCAGTTCAGCTCAAAAGACAGGGAAAGAGACCCAGTACTTC.

The chain carries TRBV5-5 and TRBJ1-1; TRBD1 is a possible D gene (5 bases). Germline values: CDR1 SGHKS, CDR2 YYEKEE (reference sequence). The CDR3 is made up of 13 amino acids. The V end lost 10 bases, the J end lost 1 base, and 14 bases lay between the germline ends. CDR3 loop: CAYRRDPNTEAFF. The CDR3 nucleotides read TGTGCCTACAGGAGGGACCCGAACACTGAAGCTTTCTTT.

In this sample, this clone turned up a few times. This CDR3 is also generated by other DNA sequences in the sample. The chain recombines TRBV6-2 or TRBV6-3 with TRBJ1-2, with D possibly matching TRBD1 (5 bases). CDR3 length: 15 amino acids. With 6 bases removed from V and 0 bases from J, the gap between germline ends came to 14 bases. Per germline, CDR1 MNHEY and CDR2 SVGEGT. The chain's CDR3 is CASSPRGGANYGYTF. Here the CDR3 DNA reads TGTGCCAGCAGCCCAAGGGGAGGTGCTAACTATGGCTACACCTTC.

Concerning this clone: The same CDR3 is also encoded by other DNA sequences in this sample. CDR3 residues: CASSHGQGSTEAFF. For the CDR3, the DNA is TGTGCCAGCAGCCATGGACAGGGATCCACTGAAGCTTTCTTT. The chain employs TRBV3-1 (or the pseudogene TRBV3-2) and TRBJ1-1; 8 positions agree with TRBD1. The CDR3 length is 14 residues. Trimming took 3 bases from V and 4 from J; bases not matched to a gene: 4. Per the germline V gene, CDR1 is LGHDT and CDR2 is YNNKEL (reference sequence).

Note on this clone: The same CDR3 also results from other DNA sequences found in this sample. The genes are TRBV19 and TRBJ2-6; 7 bases match TRBD1. The CDR3 is made up of 16 amino acids. Per the germline V gene, CDR1 is LNHDA and CDR2 is SQIVND (reference sequence). J lost 0 bases, V lost 5 bases, and 4 bases had no gene match. The CDR3, as DNA: TGTGCCAGTAGTTTGGGACAGAGCTCTGGGGCCAACGTCCTGACTTTC. Amino acid sequence: CASSLGQSSGANVLTF. Together with reference TRBV19 and TRBJ2-6, the CDR3 gives the full variable domain: DGGITQSPKYLFRKEGQNVTLSCEQNLNHDAMYWYRQDPGQGLRLIYYSQIVNDFQKGDIAEGYSVSREKKESFPLTVTSAQKNPTAFYLCASSLGQSSGANVLTFGAGSRLTVL.

The chain employs TRBV3-1 (or the pseudogene TRBV3-2) and TRBJ1-6; TRBD1 agrees at 10 bases. The CDR3 spans 16 residues. Trimming took 2 bases from V and 6 from J; bases not matched to a gene: 4. CDR1 and CDR2 from the germline V gene are LGHDT and YNNKEL (reference sequence). CDR3 nucleotide sequence: TGTGCCAGCAGCCAACATGACAGGGGGCTTAATTCACCCCTCCACTTT. This translates into CASSQHDRGLNSPLHF.

In DNA form, the CDR3 reads TGTGCCAGCTCCCTTAGGACAGAAGGCACTGAAGCTTTCTTT. Its translation: CASSLRTEGTEAFF. J is TRBJ1-1 and V is TRBV18; tentatively, D is TRBD1 (6 bases). CDR1 and CDR2 from the germline V gene are KGHSH and LQKENI. The CDR3 has 14 amino acids. The ends were cut back, 6 bases at V and 4 bases at J, with 15 bases in the middle.

The chain carries TRBV7-9 and TRBJ2-5, with TRBD2 matching 15 bases. Germline values: CDR1 SEHNR, CDR2 FQNEAQ (reference sequence). J lost 3 bases, V lost 4 bases, and 9 bases had no gene match. The CDR3 has 18 residues. The CDR3 region is CASSSTGLAGGLKETQYF. CDR3 nucleotides: TGTGCCAGCAGCTCAACCGGACTAGCGGGAGGGTTAAAAGAGACCCAGTACTTC.

V is TRBV19 and J is TRBJ2-5, with D perhaps TRBD1 (5 bases). Germline V gene lookup returns CDR1 LNHDA and CDR2 SQIVND (reference sequence). Trimming removed 5 bases from V and 2 bases from J, with 15 bases in between. The CDR3 covers 15 residues. CDR3 sequence: CASSRLTDPQETQYF. As DNA, the CDR3 is TGTGCCAGTAGTCGATTGACAGACCCTCAAGAGACCCAGTACTTC.

The CDR3 coding sequence is TGTGCCTGGAGCGCCGGGACAGGGTATAGAGAGCAGTACTTC. Translating gives CAWSAGTGYREQYF. The V gene is TRBV30, the J gene TRBJ2-7; 9 nucleotides line up with TRBD1. The CDR3 loop spans 14 amino acids. Germline trimming cut 3 bases from V and 7 bases from J; bases unmatched to any gene: 10. From germline, CDR1 is GTSNPN and CDR2 SVGIG (reference sequence).

Written as DNA, the CDR3 is TGTGCCACCAGCAGAGATCTCGGAGAGACCCAGTACTTC. This encodes CATSRDLGETQYF. The chain combines TRBV15 with TRBJ2-5; D ambiguous. From germline, CDR1 is LNHNV and CDR2 YYDKDF (reference sequence). The CDR3 length is 13 residues. The V end lost 0 bases, the J end lost 4 bases, and 6 bases lay between the germline ends.

In nucleotides, the CDR3 is TGTGCCAGCAGCTGGCGGACTAGCGGGGGGGGCTCAAATACGCAGTATTTT. Translated, it gives CASSWRTSGGGSNTQYF. This chain uses TRBV11-3 with TRBJ2-3; 15 bases line up with TRBD2. This CDR3 is built from 17 residues. Germline loops: CDR1 SGHNT, CDR2 YENEEA. The J segment lost 7 bases and the V segment lost 4 bases, leaving 9 bases of the junction unmatched.

This clone was seen just once. DNA of the CDR3: TGTGCCAGCAGTTTAGGGCGAAGTTTCAATCAGCCCCAGCATTTT. This codes for CASSLGRSFNQPQHF. This sequence joins TRBV28 and TRBJ1-5; no clear D. The CDR3 has 15 residues. The germline CDR1 and CDR2 sequences are MDHEN and SYDVKM. V gave up 2 bases and J gave up 3 bases, with 11 bases separating them. The variable domain in full, completed from reference TRBV28 and TRBJ1-5, reads DVKVTQSSRYLVKRTGEKVFLECVQDMDHENMFWYRQDPGLGLRLIYFSYDVKMKEKGDIPEGYSVSREKKERFSLILESASTNQTSMYLCASSLGRSFNQPQHFGDGTRLSIL.

The V call is TRBV3-1 (or the pseudogene TRBV3-2), the J call TRBJ2-7; the match to TRBD1 covers 11 bases. The CDR3 has 23 amino acids. Per the germline V gene, CDR1 is LGHDT and CDR2 is YNNKEL (reference sequence). Germline trimming cut 4 bases from V and 2 bases from J; bases unmatched to any gene: 28. CDR3 DNA: TGTGCCAGCAGCCTCCTAAGCCGAATTGCCCCTGGCCGGGACAGGGGGGACGCCTACGAGCAGTACTTC. As protein: CASSLLSRIAPGRDRGDAYEQYF.

The chain is built from TRBV5-6 and TRBJ2-5; 12 bases fit TRBD2. The CDR3 is 18 amino acids. With V trimmed by 7 bases and J by 5 bases, 18 bases remained unmatched. Germline V lookup: CDR1 SGHDT, CDR2 YYEEEE. The CDR3 DNA is TGTGCCAGCTGCGACAGGAGCCTAGCGGGAGGGCAGGGGGAGACCCAGTACTTC. It encodes CASCDRSLAGGQGETQYF.

The V and J genes are TRBV5-1 and TRBJ1-1; tentative D call: TRBD1 (6 bases). Trimming took 6 bases from V and 4 from J, leaving 13 bases between them. Germline lookup yields CDR1 SGHRS and CDR2 YFSETQ. This CDR3 has 13 amino acids. The CDR3 sequence: CASTSTGSTEAFF. Written as DNA, the CDR3 is TGCGCCAGCACATCTACAGGGTCCACTGAAGCTTTCTTT.

This chain links TRBV7-2 with TRBJ1-4; possible D gene TRBD1, 5 bases. Trimming removed 5 bases from V and 0 bases from J, with 10 bases in between. Germline assignment: CDR1 SGHTA and CDR2 FQGNSA. The CDR3 runs 15 residues. The CDR3 region is CASSRQISTNEKLFF. The CDR3 DNA sequence: TGTGCCAGCAGCAGACAGATTTCAACTAATGAAAAACTGTTTTTT.

The chain combines TRBV12-3 or TRBV12-4 with TRBJ1-2; possibly TRBD1 for D (5 bases). V was pared by 6 bases and J by 4 bases, with 12 bases between. The CDR3 has 13 residues. The chain's CDR3 is CASSPTVGYGYTF. For the CDR3, the DNA is TGTGCCAGCAGCCCGACAGTGGGCTATGGCTACACCTTC.

This chain connects TRBV12-3 or TRBV12-4 to TRBJ1-1; 9 positions agree with TRBD1. This CDR3 has 12 amino acids. V gave up 6 bases and J gave up 13 bases; unmatched junction bases: 9. CDR3 in amino acids: CASRTTQGAVFF. CDR3 DNA sequence: TGTGCCAGCAGGACTACACAGGGGGCAGTTTTCTTT.

The rearrangement joins TRBV7-3 to TRBJ1-2; possible D gene TRBD1, 5 bases. This CDR3 has 13 residues. Trimming removed 2 bases from V and 7 bases from J, with 11 bases in between. The germline gives CDR1 SGHTA, CDR2 FQGTGA. The CDR3 sequence is CASSLGATTGYTF. CDR3 coding DNA: TGTGCCAGCAGCTTAGGGGCTACCACTGGCTACACCTTC.

For the CDR3, the DNA is TGTGCCAGCAGCCTCCTCGCGGAGACCCAGTACTTC. Encoded protein: CASSLLAETQYF. The rearrangement uses TRBV5-6 and TRBJ2-5; D gene uncertain. V dropped 4 bases and J dropped 5 bases, with 9 bases sitting between them. The CDR3 has 12 amino acids. Germline CDR1 is SGHDT and CDR2 is YYEEEE. Complete variable domain (other parts from reference TRBV5-6 and TRBJ2-5): DAGVTQSPTHLIKTRGQQVTLRCSPKSGHDTVSWYQQALGQGPQFIFQYYEEEERQRGNFPDRFSGHQFPNYSSELNVNALLLGDSALYLCASSLLAETQYFGPGTRLLVL.

This chain joins TRBV18 and TRBJ2-7; 12 nucleotides agree with TRBD1. V lost 1 base and J lost 7; bases outside the gene matches: 11. Germline lookup yields CDR1 KGHSH and CDR2 LQKENI. The CDR3 extends over 17 amino acids. The CDR3, as DNA: TGTGCCAGCTCACCACAGAGACCGGGACAGGGGGCCCCTGAGCAGTACTTC. It yields the protein CASSPQRPGQGAPEQYF.

This rearrangement joins TRBV14 to TRBJ1-6; no reliable D call. V was cut by 2 bases and J by 11 bases, with 22 bases left in between. The CDR3 length is 17 residues. CDR1 is SGHDN and CDR2 is FVKESK in the germline V gene. CDR3 bases: TGTGCCAGCAGCCAACAAGCATCCGGGTTGTCGTCGGCACCCCTCCACTTT. Translation: CASSQQASGLSSAPLHF. The full variable domain, with the rest looked up from reference TRBV14 and TRBJ1-6, is EAGVTQFPSHSVIEKGQTVTLRCDPISGHDNLYWYRRVMGKEIKFLLHFVKESKQDESGMPNNRFLAERTGGTYSTLKVQPAELEDSGVYFCASSQQASGLSSAPLHFGNGTRLTVT.

The V and J genes are TRBV5-1 and TRBJ1-2, with 10 bases aligning to TRBD1. CDR1 is SGHRS and CDR2 is YFSETQ in the germline V gene. This CDR3 is built from 15 residues. J was trimmed by 3 bases and V by 5 bases; bases with no gene match: 7. The CDR3 coding sequence is TGCGCCAGCAGGGACAGGGGGGCAGTGGACTATGGCTACACCTTC. Translation: CASRDRGAVDYGYTF.

On this clone: Other DNA sequences in this sample translate to the same CDR3. This chain connects TRBV9 to TRBJ2-5; the D gene is possibly TRBD1 (6 bases). The CDR3 contains 14 residues. From germline, CDR1 is SGDLS and CDR2 YYNGEE. V was cut by 0 bases and J by 4 bases, with 10 bases left in between. This chain's CDR3 is CASSVVGAGETQYF. The CDR3, as DNA: TGTGCCAGCAGCGTAGTGGGGGCCGGAGAGACCCAGTACTTC. Full variable domain (missing parts from reference TRBV9 and TRBJ2-5): DSGVTQTPKHLITATGQRVTLRCSPRSGDLSVYWYQQSLDQGLQFLIQYYNGEERAKGNILERFSAQQFPDLHSELNLSSLELGDSALYFCASSVVGAGETQYFGPGTRLLVL.

The rearrangement joins TRBV7-2 to TRBJ1-2, with D tentatively TRBD1 (6 bases). V shed 5 bases and J shed 4 bases, with 14 bases lying between them. Germline CDR1 reads SGHTA; CDR2 reads FQGNSA. The length of the CDR3 is 14 residues. The CDR3 loop is CASSPTRGFYGYTF. The CDR3 coding sequence is TGTGCCAGCAGCCCGACCAGGGGTTTCTATGGCTACACCTTC. The variable domain in full, completed from reference TRBV7-2 and TRBJ1-2, reads GAGVSQSPSNKVTEKGKDVELRCDPISGHTALYWYRQSLGQGLEFLIYFQGNSAPDKSGLPSDRFSAERTGGSVSTLTIQRTQQEDSAVYLCASSPTRGFYGYTFGSGTRLTVV.

The V gene is TRBV19, the J gene TRBJ1-1, with 7 bases identical to TRBD1. The V segment lost 5 bases and the J segment 1 base; nucleotides outside the gene matches: 4. The germline V gene encodes CDR1 LNHDA and CDR2 SQIVND (reference sequence). This CDR3 is built from 14 residues. This chain's CDR3 is CASSGDRKNTEAFF. The CDR3 DNA reads as TGTGCCAGTAGTGGGGACAGAAAGAACACTGAAGCTTTCTTT.

The chain recombines TRBV19 with TRBJ1-6; D remains unclear. Trimming shortened V by 3 bases and J by 0 bases, and 9 bases separated the two germline ends. Germline V CDR1 and CDR2: LNHDA, SQIVND (reference sequence). The CDR3 is 16 residues long. The CDR3 is CASSISYSSYNSPLHF. The CDR3 region has the DNA TGTGCCAGTAGTATTTCGTACAGCTCCTATAATTCACCCCTCCACTTT.

This sequence joins TRBV6-5 and TRBJ1-4; possibly TRBD1 for D (6 bases). Germline CDR1 MNHEY, CDR2 SVGAGI. The CDR3 runs 14 residues. The V and J ends lost 6 bases and 3 bases respectively, with 11 bases between them. The CDR3 nucleotides are TGTGCCAGCAGGCTTACAGGGCCTAATGAAAAACTGTTTTTT. It translates to CASRLTGPNEKLFF.

V is TRBV24-1 and J is TRBJ2-1; 9 positions match TRBD2. The CDR3 runs 17 residues. Germline CDR1 KGHDR, CDR2 SFDVKD. Losses at the gene ends were 1 base for V and 0 bases for J; bases not matched to a gene: 3. In DNA form, the CDR3 reads TGTGCCACCAGTGATTTCCCAGCGGGAGGCTCCTACAATGAGCAGTTCTTC. Translating gives CATSDFPAGGSYNEQFF.